This T cell receptor (beta chain) was profiled in a study of shared clonotypes between healthy human individuals. At the level of the study: The plates for each donor numbered three CD4 naive, three CD4 memory, two CD8 naive and one CD8 memory.

Germline V gene sequence: CDR1 SGHTA, CDR2 FQGNSA. This CDR3 has 15 residues. Trimming left V 5 bases short and J 5 bases short, with 17 bases between. Healthy HIV-negative adults without recent acute infections or vaccinations served as donors. Nashville, Tennessee was home to all donors, each a Caucasian adult. Investigators divided CD4+ cells into CD45RA+ naive and CD45RA-negative memory subsets. Method: immunoSEQ multiplex PCR; TCRdb's copy keeps in-frame clones and lacks some. This sample has about 1 million clones; roughly 80% occur once, and the top ten carry about 1.5%. The TCR comes from a man aged 18 to 30 in good health. The sample comprised memory CD4+ T cells sorted from blood. Subset specified: CD45RA-negative fraction. This chain links TRBV7-2 with TRBJ2-3; possible D gene TRBD2, 6 bases. CDR3 in DNA: TGTGCCAGCAGCAACGGGAGAGTTTTAGGAGATACGCAGTATTTT. It is translated as CASSNGRVLGDTQYF. The full variable domain, rest sourced from reference TRBV7-2 and TRBJ2-3, is GAGVSQSPSNKVTEKGKDVELRCDPISGHTALYWYRQSLGQGLEFLIYFQGNSAPDKSGLPSDRFSAERTGGSVSTLTIQRTQQEDSAVYLCASSNGRVLGDTQYFGPGTRLTVL.